A single sample is the source of the 30 T cell receptor beta chains below, sequenced in a study of control samples from healthy donors and cancer patients. TCRdb's copy holds only in-frame clones and misses some; the assay was immunoSEQ multiplex PCR. The data show around 55,000 clones, 90% to 97% seen once. The sequenced sample was blood. The receptors were gathered from a woman aged 18-29 years in good health.

This CDR3 reads CATSRLADEQFF. CDR3 DNA: TGTGCCACCAGCAGGCTTGCCGATGAGCAGTTCTTC. The rearrangement joins TRBV25-1 to TRBJ2-1; no clear D. The length of the CDR3 is 12 residues. Trimming removed 10 bases at V and 8 bases at J, with 15 bases between. CDR1 is MGHDK and CDR2 is SYGVNS in the germline V gene.

This chain uses TRBV27 with TRBJ1-2, with 10 bases aligning to TRBD1. The CDR3 has 15 amino acids. Germline V gives CDR1 MNHEY, CDR2 SMNVEV (reference sequence). CDR3 sequence reads: CPTNHDRGLPGGYTF. As DNA, the CDR3 is TGTCCCACCAACCACGACAGGGGGCTTCCAGGTGGCTACACCTTC.

The genes are TRBV29-1 and TRBJ1-1; D remains unclear. This CDR3 contains 10 residues. Germline lookup yields CDR1 SQVTM and CDR2 ANQGSEA. Trimming removed 7 bases from V and 1 base from J, with 4 bases in between. The CDR3: CSARNTEAFF. CDR3 in DNA: TGCAGCGCAAGGAACACTGAAGCTTTCTTT.

V gene TRBV27 combines with J gene TRBJ1-1; unclear D gene. CDR3 length: 15 amino acids. Germline V gene sequence: CDR1 MNHEY, CDR2 SMNVEV (reference sequence). Trimming removed 0 bases from V and 1 base from J, with 9 bases in between. The CDR3 DNA reads TGTGCCAGCAGTTTATCCCGAAACAGGAACACTGAAGCTTTCTTT. It specifies CASSLSRNRNTEAFF.

The V call is TRBV2, the J call TRBJ1-2; D may be TRBD1 (6 bases). The CDR3 covers 14 residues. Germline CDR1 and CDR2: SNHLY and FYNNEI. Trimming removed 5 bases at V and 5 bases at J, with 15 bases between. The CDR3 DNA reads TGTGCCAGCAGTCCCTTAGGGGGGACGTATGGCTACACCTTC. This gives the protein CASSPLGGTYGYTF.

The genes are TRBV11-2 and TRBJ2-1, with TRBD1 matching 10 bases. Germline CDR1 and CDR2: SGHAT and FQNNGV. This CDR3 spans 12 amino acids. V shed 5 bases, J shed 10 bases, and the junction held 2 bases outside the gene matches. CDR3 sequence: CASSPGQGEQFF. The CDR3 DNA reads TGTGCCAGCAGCCCGGGACAGGGGGAGCAGTTCTTC.

The CDR3 protein is CSVYLGMDEAFF. The CDR3 coding sequence is TGCAGCGTGTACCTAGGGATGGATGAAGCTTTCTTT. This chain joins TRBV29-1 and TRBJ1-1; D gene unclear. The CDR3 covers 12 residues. V lost 6 bases to trimming and J lost 7 bases, with 15 bases between them. The V gene's germline CDR1 is SQVTM and CDR2 ANQGSEA.

The chain employs TRBV18 and TRBJ1-1, with 11 nucleotides matching TRBD1. With 2 bases clipped from V and 1 base from J, the junction kept 3 bases outside the gene matches. Germline V lookup: CDR1 KGHSH, CDR2 LQKENI. There are 16 residues in the CDR3. CDR3 sequence: CASSPWDRGRNTEAFF. CDR3 bases: TGTGCCAGCTCACCATGGGACAGGGGGAGGAACACTGAAGCTTTCTTT. Together with reference TRBV18 and TRBJ1-1, the CDR3 gives the full variable domain: NAGVMQNPRHLVRRRGQEARLRCSPMKGHSHVYWYRQLPEEGLKFMVYLQKENIIDESGMPKERFSAEFPKEGPSILRIQQVVRGDSAAYFCASSPWDRGRNTEAFFGQGTRLTVV.

The V call is TRBV27, the J call TRBJ1-5; D is possibly TRBD1 (5 bases). CDR1 is MNHEY, CDR2 SMNVEV, per germline (reference sequence). Trimming took off 3 bases at V and 3 bases at J, with 15 bases between the two ends. There are 16 residues in the CDR3. CDR3 residues: CASSFGTGRNNQPQHF. DNA of the CDR3: TGTGCCAGCAGTTTTGGTACAGGTCGGAACAATCAGCCCCAGCATTTT.

The V call is TRBV9, the J call TRBJ1-1, with unresolved D. The CDR3 runs 13 residues. Germline V CDR1 and CDR2: SGDLS, YYNGEE. Between the trimmed V and J ends, which lost 3 bases and 3 bases, there was a span of 9 bases. The CDR3 DNA reads as TGTGCCAGCAGCGGAACAGCGGACACTGAAGCTTTCTTT. Translation gives CASSGTADTEAFF.

This clone was detected only once. CDR3 in amino acids: CASSPIAGSSYNEQFF. The CDR3 nucleotides read TGTGCCAGCAGCCCAATAGCGGGGAGCTCCTACAATGAGCAGTTCTTC. The rearrangement joins TRBV14 to TRBJ2-1, with 8 bases fitting TRBD2. This CDR3 has 16 amino acids. J was trimmed by 0 bases and V by 4 bases; bases with no gene match: 5. Germline-derived CDR1 and CDR2 are SGHDN and FVKESK.

The V call is TRBV7-2, the J call TRBJ2-4, with 9 bases aligning to TRBD2. The CDR3 runs to 18 residues. In germline, CDR1 is SGHTA, CDR2 FQGNSA. The V gene end was trimmed by 5 bases and the J gene end by 6 bases; junction bases not matched to a gene: 17. Here the CDR3 reads CASSLQVGGASGVNIQYF. The CDR3 DNA sequence: TGTGCCAGCAGCCTCCAAGTGGGGGGAGCTAGCGGGGTAAACATTCAGTACTTC.

The chain combines TRBV5-1 with TRBJ1-4; D uncertain. Trimming left V 3 bases short and J 0 bases short, with 9 bases between. This CDR3 is 15 amino acids long. Germline CDR1 SGHRS, CDR2 YFSETQ. In DNA, the CDR3 is TGCGCCAGCAGCTGGGAAACGGCAACTAATGAAAAACTGTTTTTT. As protein: CASSWETATNEKLFF.

The genes are TRBV7-2 and TRBJ1-5; TRBD1 matches at 7 bases. Germline V gives CDR1 SGHTA, CDR2 FQGNSA. The CDR3 runs 16 residues. V lost 5 bases, J lost 2 bases, and 9 bases stayed unmatched. The DNA of the CDR3 is TGTGCCAGCAGCATATTCCCTGGACAGGGCAATCAGCCCCAGCATTTT. Amino acids: CASSIFPGQGNQPQHF.

The CDR3 region is CASSASTGTWNTEAFF. The CDR3 DNA reads TGTGCCAGCAGTGCATCAACAGGGACCTGGAACACTGAAGCTTTCTTT. The chain recombines TRBV25-1 with TRBJ1-1; possibly TRBD1 for D (6 bases). V lost 4 bases, J lost 1 base, and 16 bases lay in between. CDR1 is MGHDK, CDR2 SYGVNS, per germline. This CDR3 region has 16 residues.

The CDR3 bases are TGTGCCAGCAGTTACTGGGGGACAGGGGGCAATGAGCAGTTCTTC. Translated: CASSYWGTGGNEQFF. The J gene is TRBJ2-1, the V gene TRBV6-2 or TRBV6-3; 11 bases fit TRBD1. Germline-derived CDR1 and CDR2 are MNHEY and SVGEGT. The CDR3 consists of 15 residues. Germline trimming cut 1 base from V and 6 bases from J; bases unmatched to any gene: 2.

The chain uses TRBV2 and TRBJ1-2; D gene ambiguous. V was cut by 4 bases and J by 6 bases, with 18 bases left in between. Germline values: CDR1 SNHLY, CDR2 FYNNEI. The CDR3 contains 15 residues. The CDR3 region has the DNA TGTGCCAGCAGTGCCTCTTCGGGATGGGGTAATGGCTACACCTTC. It yields the protein CASSASSGWGNGYTF.

The chain links TRBV7-9 to TRBJ2-5, with 8 bases matching TRBD1. The germline CDR1 and CDR2 sequences are SEHNR and FQNEAQ (reference sequence). The CDR3 runs 16 residues. The V gene end was trimmed by 1 base and the J gene end by 5 bases; junction bases not matched to a gene: 9. CDR3 coding DNA: TGTGCCAGCAGCTTAGGCCAGGGGGCTAGGTGGGAGACCCAGTACTTC. It is translated as CASSLGQGARWETQYF.

The chain uses TRBV19 and TRBJ2-1, with D perhaps TRBD1 (6 bases). The CDR3 contains 15 residues. V lost 6 bases and J 2 bases, leaving 14 bases between the germline ends. CDR1 LNHDA and CDR2 SQIVND come from the germline V gene (reference sequence). CDR3 bases: TGTGCCAGTAGAGACAGGTTAGATGCCTACAATGAGCAGTTCTTC. The encoded protein is CASRDRLDAYNEQFF.

The CDR3 loop reads CASSDSLTGFNQPQHF. CDR3 DNA sequence: TGCGCCAGCAGTGATTCCTTAACAGGGTTTAATCAGCCCCAGCATTTT. V gene TRBV10-1 combines with J gene TRBJ1-5; the D gene is possibly TRBD1 (6 bases). V lost 3 bases and J 4 bases, leaving 16 bases between the germline ends. CDR1 is WNHNN, CDR2 SYGVQD, per germline (reference sequence). The CDR3 has 16 residues.

The chain recombines TRBV5-1 with TRBJ1-5; 7 nucleotides line up with TRBD1. The CDR3 is 17 amino acids. Germline V gives CDR1 SGHRS, CDR2 YFSETQ. V gave up 0 bases and J gave up 9 bases; unmatched junction bases: 15. The CDR3: CASSLVALDRELAPQHF. CDR3 nucleotide sequence: TGCGCCAGCAGCTTGGTAGCCCTCGACAGGGAATTAGCGCCCCAGCATTTT.

The V call is TRBV28, the J call TRBJ1-5, with D perhaps matching TRBD1 (6 bases). Trimming stripped 6 bases from V and 4 bases from J, with 16 bases between. The CDR3 covers 15 residues. The germline V gene has CDR1 MDHEN and CDR2 SYDVKM. The CDR3 reads CASRTPDRSNQPQHF. DNA of the CDR3: TGTGCCAGCAGGACTCCCGACAGGTCAAATCAGCCCCAGCATTTT.

The V gene is TRBV5-4, the J gene TRBJ2-5; TRBD2 is a possible D gene (5 bases). The CDR3 length is 14 residues. Germline V gene data show CDR1 as SGHNT and CDR2 as YYREEE (reference sequence). V gave up 0 bases and J gave up 2 bases, with 8 bases separating them. The CDR3 DNA reads TGTGCCAGCAGCTTGGGGAGGATACAAGAGACCCAGTACTTC. It specifies CASSLGRIQETQYF.

This chain uses TRBV10-1 with TRBJ2-3, with D uncertain. CDR1 and CDR2 (germline): WNHNN, SYGVQD (reference sequence). The V end lost 4 bases, the J end lost 0 bases, and 5 bases lay between the germline ends. The CDR3 is made up of 13 amino acids. CDR3 protein: CASSGGSTDTQYF. CDR3 sequence (DNA): TGCGCCAGCAGTGGTGGAAGCACAGATACGCAGTATTTT.

This sequence joins TRBV7-2 and TRBJ2-5; a possible D gene is TRBD2 (5 bases). Deletions cut 5 bases from V and 4 bases from J, with 14 bases between. This CDR3 has 14 residues. Per the germline V gene, CDR1 is SGHTA and CDR2 is FQGNSA. The CDR3 here is CASSPQTSSETQYF. DNA of the CDR3: TGTGCCAGCAGCCCGCAAACTAGTTCAGAGACCCAGTACTTC.

The rearrangement uses TRBV7-2 and TRBJ2-7; D is unresolved. The V gene's germline CDR1 is SGHTA and CDR2 FQGNSA. The V and J ends lost 5 bases and 0 bases respectively, with 8 bases between them. This CDR3 has 13 residues. The CDR3 nucleotides read TGTGCCAGCAGCCGATTGAGCTCCTACGAGCAGTACTTC. As protein: CASSRLSSYEQYF.

The V and J genes are TRBV11-2 and TRBJ2-7; 12 positions agree with TRBD1. The germline CDR1 and CDR2 sequences are SGHAT and FQNNGV. This CDR3 region has 15 residues. The V and J ends lost 3 bases and 7 bases, in that order; junction bases with no gene match: 7. The CDR3 is CASSLMGQGAGEQYF. In DNA, the CDR3 is TGTGCCAGCAGCTTGATGGGACAGGGGGCGGGGGAGCAGTACTTC.

This chain joins TRBV9 and TRBJ2-2, with D maybe TRBD2 (7 bases). Per germline, CDR1 SGDLS and CDR2 YYNGEE. Trimming pared 6 bases from V and 3 bases from J, leaving 18 bases between. The length of the CDR3 is 16 residues. DNA of the CDR3: TGTGCCAGCAAGTCGAGGGGGGGCTTTGACACCGGGGAGCTGTTTTTT. Translation gives CASKSRGGFDTGELFF.

The J gene is TRBJ2-3, the V gene TRBV6-5; D is unclear. Trimming took 5 bases from V and 6 from J, leaving 12 bases between them. The germline gives CDR1 MNHEY, CDR2 SVGAGI. The CDR3 is 13 residues long. CDR3 sequence: CASSRVIYDTQYF. The CDR3 DNA is TGTGCCAGCAGTCGCGTGATATACGATACGCAGTATTTT.

The chain joins TRBV18 to TRBJ1-4; D not certain. V lost 1 base and J lost 6, with 12 bases in between. The CDR3 has 15 residues. Looked up from germline, CDR1 is KGHSH and CDR2 is LQKENI. The CDR3 protein is CASSPLGSLDEKLFF. For the CDR3, the DNA is TGTGCCAGCTCACCACTTGGATCGTTGGATGAAAAACTGTTTTTT.